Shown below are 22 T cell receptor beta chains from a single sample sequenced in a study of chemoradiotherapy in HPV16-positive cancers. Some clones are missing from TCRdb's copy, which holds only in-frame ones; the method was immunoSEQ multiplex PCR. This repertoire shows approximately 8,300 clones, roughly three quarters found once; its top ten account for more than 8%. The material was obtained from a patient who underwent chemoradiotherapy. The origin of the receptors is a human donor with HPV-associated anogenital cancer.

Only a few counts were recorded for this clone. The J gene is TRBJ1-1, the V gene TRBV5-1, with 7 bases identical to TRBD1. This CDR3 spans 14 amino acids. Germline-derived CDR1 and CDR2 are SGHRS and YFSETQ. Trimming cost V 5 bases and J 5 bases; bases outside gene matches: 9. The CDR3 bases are TGCGCCAGCAGTTACCAGGGGGAAAGAACTGAAGCTTTCTTT. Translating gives CASSYQGERTEAFF.

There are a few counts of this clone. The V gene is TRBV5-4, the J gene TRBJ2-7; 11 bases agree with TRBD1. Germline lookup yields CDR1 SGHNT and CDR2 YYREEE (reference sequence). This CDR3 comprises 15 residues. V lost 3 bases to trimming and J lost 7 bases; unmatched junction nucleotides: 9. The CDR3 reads CASSSPGQGGTEQYF. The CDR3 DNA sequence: TGTGCCAGCAGCTCCCCGGGACAGGGGGGAACTGAGCAGTACTTC.

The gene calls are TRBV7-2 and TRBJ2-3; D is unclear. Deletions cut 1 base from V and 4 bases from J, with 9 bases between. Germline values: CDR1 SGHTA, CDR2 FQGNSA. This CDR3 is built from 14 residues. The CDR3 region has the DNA TGTGCCAGCAGCTTAGATCCAGAGCCAGATACGCAGTATTTT. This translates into CASSLDPEPDTQYF.

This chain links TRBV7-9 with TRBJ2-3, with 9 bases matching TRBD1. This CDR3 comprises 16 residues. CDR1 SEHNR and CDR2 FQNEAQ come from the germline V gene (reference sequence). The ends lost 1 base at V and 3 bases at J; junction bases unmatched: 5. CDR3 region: CASSLVLQGATDTQYF. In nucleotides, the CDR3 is TGTGCCAGCAGCTTAGTTCTACAGGGGGCAACAGATACGCAGTATTTT.

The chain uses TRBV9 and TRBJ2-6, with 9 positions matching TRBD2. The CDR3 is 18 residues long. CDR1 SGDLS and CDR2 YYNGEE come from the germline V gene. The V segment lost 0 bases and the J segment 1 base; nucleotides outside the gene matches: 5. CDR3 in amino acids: CASSVGRGGGSGANVLTF. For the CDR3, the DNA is TGTGCCAGCAGCGTAGGGCGGGGGGGCGGATCTGGGGCCAACGTCCTGACTTTC.

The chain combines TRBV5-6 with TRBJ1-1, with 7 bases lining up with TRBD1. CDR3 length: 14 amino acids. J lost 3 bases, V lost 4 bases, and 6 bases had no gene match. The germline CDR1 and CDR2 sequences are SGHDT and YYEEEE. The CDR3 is CASSQTGVDTEAFF. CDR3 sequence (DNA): TGTGCCAGCAGCCAAACAGGGGTGGACACTGAAGCTTTCTTT. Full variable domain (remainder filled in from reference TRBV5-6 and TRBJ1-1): DAGVTQSPTHLIKTRGQQVTLRCSPKSGHDTVSWYQQALGQGPQFIFQYYEEEERQRGNFPDRFSGHQFPNYSSELNVNALLLGDSALYLCASSQTGVDTEAFFGQGTRLTVV.

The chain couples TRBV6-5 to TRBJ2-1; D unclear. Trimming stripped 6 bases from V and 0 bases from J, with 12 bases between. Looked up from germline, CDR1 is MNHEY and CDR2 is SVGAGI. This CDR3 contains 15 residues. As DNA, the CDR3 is TGTGCCAGCAGACTCACACATTCCTCCTACAATGAGCAGTTCTTC. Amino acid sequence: CASRLTHSSYNEQFF.

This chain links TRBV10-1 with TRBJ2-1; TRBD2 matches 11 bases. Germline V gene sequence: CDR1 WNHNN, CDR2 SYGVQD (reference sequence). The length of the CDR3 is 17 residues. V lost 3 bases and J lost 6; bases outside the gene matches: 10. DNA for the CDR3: TGCGCCAGCAGTGACCAACTACTAGCGGGAGATATCAATGAGCAGTTCTTC. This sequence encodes CASSDQLLAGDINEQFF.

DNA for the CDR3: TGTGCCAGCAGCCGGCGGAATTCACCCCTCCACTTT. Translated: CASSRRNSPLHF. This chain connects TRBV7-9 to TRBJ1-6; D gene uncertain. This CDR3 is 12 amino acids long. The V gene lost 5 bases and the J gene lost 7 bases, with 6 bases spanning the gap. CDR1 and CDR2 (germline): SEHNR, FQNEAQ (reference sequence).

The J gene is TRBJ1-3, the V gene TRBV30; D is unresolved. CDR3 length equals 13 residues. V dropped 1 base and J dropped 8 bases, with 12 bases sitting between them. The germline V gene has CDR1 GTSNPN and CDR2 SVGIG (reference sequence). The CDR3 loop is CAWSGTPEDTIYF. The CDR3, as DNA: TGTGCCTGGAGTGGGACTCCGGAGGACACCATATATTTT.

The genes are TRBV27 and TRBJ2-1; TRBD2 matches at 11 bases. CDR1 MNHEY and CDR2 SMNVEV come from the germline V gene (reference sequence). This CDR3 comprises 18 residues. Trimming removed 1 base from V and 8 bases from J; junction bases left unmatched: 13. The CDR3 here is CASSLFSGLAGGGDEQFF. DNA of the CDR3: TGTGCCAGCAGTTTATTCTCCGGGCTAGCGGGGGGCGGGGATGAGCAGTTCTTC.

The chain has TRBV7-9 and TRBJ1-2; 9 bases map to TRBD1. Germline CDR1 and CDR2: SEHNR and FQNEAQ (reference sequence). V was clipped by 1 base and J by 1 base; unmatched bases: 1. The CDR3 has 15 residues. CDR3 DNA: TGTGCCAGCAGCTTAGGACAGGGGGATAACTATGGCTACACCTTC. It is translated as CASSLGQGDNYGYTF. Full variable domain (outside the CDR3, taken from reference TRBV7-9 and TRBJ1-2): DTGVSQNPRHKITKRGQNVTFRCDPISEHNRLYWYRQTLGQGPEFLTYFQNEAQLEKSRLLSDRFSAERPKGSFSTLEIQRTEQGDSAMYLCASSLGQGDNYGYTFGSGTRLTVV.

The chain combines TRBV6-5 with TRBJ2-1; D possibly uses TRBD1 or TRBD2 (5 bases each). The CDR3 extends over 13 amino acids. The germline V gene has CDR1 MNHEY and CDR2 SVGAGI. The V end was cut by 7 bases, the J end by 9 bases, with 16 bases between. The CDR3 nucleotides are TGTGCCAGCATAGGGACCCGAAGCGTTGAGCAGTTCTTC. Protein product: CASIGTRSVEQFF.

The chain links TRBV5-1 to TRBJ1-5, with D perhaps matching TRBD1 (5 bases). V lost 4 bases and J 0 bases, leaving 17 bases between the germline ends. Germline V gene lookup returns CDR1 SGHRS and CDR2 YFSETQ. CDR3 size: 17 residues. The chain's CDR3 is CASSLGPSGYSNQPQHF. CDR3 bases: TGCGCCAGCAGCCTGGGACCCTCGGGGTATAGCAATCAGCCCCAGCATTTT.

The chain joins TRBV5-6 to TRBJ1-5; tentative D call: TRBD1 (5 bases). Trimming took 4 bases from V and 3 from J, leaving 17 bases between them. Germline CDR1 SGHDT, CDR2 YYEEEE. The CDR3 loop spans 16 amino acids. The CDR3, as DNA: TGTGCCAGCAGCCGCTACTACGGGGGTACCAATCAGCCCCAGCATTTT. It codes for CASSRYYGGTNQPQHF.

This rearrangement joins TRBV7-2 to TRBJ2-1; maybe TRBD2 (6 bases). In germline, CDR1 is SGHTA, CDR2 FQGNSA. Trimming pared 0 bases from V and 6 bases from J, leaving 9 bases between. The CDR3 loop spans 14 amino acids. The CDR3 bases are TGTGCCAGCAGCTTAGCGGGGGGTCCCAATGAGCAGTTCTTC. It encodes CASSLAGGPNEQFF.

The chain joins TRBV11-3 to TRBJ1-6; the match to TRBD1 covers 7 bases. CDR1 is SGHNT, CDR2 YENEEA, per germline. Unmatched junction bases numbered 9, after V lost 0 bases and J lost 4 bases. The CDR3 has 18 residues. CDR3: CASSLDHEGALYNSPLHF. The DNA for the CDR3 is TGTGCCAGCAGCTTAGATCACGAGGGGGCGTTATATAATTCACCCCTCCACTTT.

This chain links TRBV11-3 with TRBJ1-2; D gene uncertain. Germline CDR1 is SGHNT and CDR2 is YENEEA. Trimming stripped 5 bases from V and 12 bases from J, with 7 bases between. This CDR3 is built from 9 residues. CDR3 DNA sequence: TGTGCCAGCAGCGCGTCGCACACCTTC. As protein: CASSASHTF.

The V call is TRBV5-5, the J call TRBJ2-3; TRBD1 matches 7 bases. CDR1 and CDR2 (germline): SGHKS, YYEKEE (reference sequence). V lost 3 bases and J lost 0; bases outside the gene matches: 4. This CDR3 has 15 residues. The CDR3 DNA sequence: TGTGCCAGCAGCTCGGGGACAGCAAGCACAGATACGCAGTATTTT. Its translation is CASSSGTASTDTQYF.

The CDR3 DNA reads TGCGCCAGCAGCCTCAACCCGGGGCCCGCGGAGACCCAGTACTTC. Translated: CASSLNPGPAETQYF. The chain is built from TRBV5-1 and TRBJ2-5; either TRBD1 or TRBD2 may supply D (5 bases each). CDR3 size: 15 residues. Germline loops: CDR1 SGHRS, CDR2 YFSETQ. Trimming pared 4 bases from V and 5 bases from J, leaving 18 bases between.

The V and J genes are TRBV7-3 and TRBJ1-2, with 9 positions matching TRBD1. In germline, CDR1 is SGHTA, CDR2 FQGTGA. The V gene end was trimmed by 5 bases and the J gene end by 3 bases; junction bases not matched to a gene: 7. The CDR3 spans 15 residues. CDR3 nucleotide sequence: TGTGCCAGCAGCCCATCGGGACAGGGTGACTATGGCTACACCTTC. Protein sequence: CASSPSGQGDYGYTF.

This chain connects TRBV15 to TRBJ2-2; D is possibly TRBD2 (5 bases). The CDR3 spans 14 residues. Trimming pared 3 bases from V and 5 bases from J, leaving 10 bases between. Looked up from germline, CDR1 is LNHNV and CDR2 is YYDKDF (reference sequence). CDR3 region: CATSRQLETGELFF. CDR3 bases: TGTGCCACCAGCAGGCAACTAGAAACCGGGGAGCTGTTTTTT.